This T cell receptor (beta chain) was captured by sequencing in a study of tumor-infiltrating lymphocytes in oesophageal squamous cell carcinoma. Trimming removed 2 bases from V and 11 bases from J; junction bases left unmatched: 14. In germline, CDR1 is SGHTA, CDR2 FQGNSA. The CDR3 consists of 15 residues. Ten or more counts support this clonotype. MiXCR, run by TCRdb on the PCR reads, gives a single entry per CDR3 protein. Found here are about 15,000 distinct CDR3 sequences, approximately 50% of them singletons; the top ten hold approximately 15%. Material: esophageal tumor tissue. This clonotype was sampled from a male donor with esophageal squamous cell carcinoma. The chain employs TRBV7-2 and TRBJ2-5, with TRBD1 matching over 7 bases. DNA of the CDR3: TGTGCCAGCAGCTTAAGGACAGGCCGTAACGATGAGCAGTACTTC. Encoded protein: CASSLRTGRNDEQYF.